This TCR beta chain was recovered during a study of blood T cell repertoires in COVID-19. Unmatched junction bases numbered 15, after V lost 0 bases and J lost 2 bases. Germline CDR1 reads SGHKS; CDR2 reads YYEKEE (reference sequence). The CDR3 totals 19 residues. Original processing methods: Scientists estimated how many nucleated cells there were by amplifying reference gene primers. This table comes from immunoSEQ multiplex PCR, and its TCRdb copy is limited to in-frame clones, with some not included. That table supplies the V and J calls and clone size; D and trimming were determined from the DNA. The top ten hold 15% to 20% of the sample, which has about 200,000 clones, around nine tenths seen once.

The source material was peripheral blood. V usage is TRBV5-5 and J usage is TRBJ2-7; 9 positions agree with TRBD2. The clonotype originates from a man aged 50 or older with COVID-19, enrolled during active disease. The CDR3 DNA follows: TGTGCCAGCAGCTTGGCCAGGAGAATAGCGGGGGACCTTCCCTACGAGCAGTACTTC. Protein: CASSLARRIAGDLPYEQYF. The whole variable domain, filled in from reference TRBV5-5 and TRBJ2-7, reads DAGVTQSPTHLIKTRGQQVTLRCSPISGHKSVSWYQQVLGQGPQFIFQYYEKEERGRGNFPDRFSARQFPNYSSELNVNALLLGDSALYLCASSLARRIAGDLPYEQYFGPGTRLTVT.